The 20 T cell receptor beta chains in this list originate from one sample, sequenced in a study of T cells in narcolepsy. Sequenced by immunoSEQ multiplex PCR; TCRdb stores in-frame clones only, minus some. The sample yields about 40,000 clones, about 91% seen once. Source material: CD45RA- memory CD4+ T cells from PBMCs. These receptors all stem from a human donor with narcolepsy.

DNA for the CDR3: TGCAGCGTTGAAGATCTGGACAGGGGCTACACCTTC. Translated, it gives CSVEDLDRGYTF. The V call is TRBV29-1, the J call TRBJ1-2; 7 bases match TRBD1. Trimming removed 0 bases from V and 8 bases from J; junction bases left unmatched: 3. The CDR3 covers 12 residues. Germline CDR1 reads SQVTM; CDR2 reads ANQGSEA.

In its sample, this clone was seen a few times. The chain couples TRBV12-5 to TRBJ2-6; no clear D gene. This CDR3 is built from 13 residues. Trimming stripped 6 bases from V and 0 bases from J, with 3 bases between. Per germline, CDR1 LGHNT and CDR2 FRNRAP. The CDR3 spells CASGSSGANVLTF. For the CDR3, the DNA is TGTGCTAGTGGCAGCTCTGGGGCCAACGTCCTGACTTTC.

The chain employs TRBV18 and TRBJ1-1; no clear D gene. Deletions cut 3 bases from V and 4 bases from J, with 9 bases between. This CDR3 spans 13 amino acids. Germline V lookup: CDR1 KGHSH, CDR2 LQKENI. The CDR3 protein is CASSPDLGTEAFF. The CDR3 coding sequence is TGTGCCAGCTCACCCGATCTAGGCACTGAAGCTTTCTTT.

As DNA, the CDR3 is TGTGCCAGCTCGCCCGGGACTAGCGGGAATTCCTACGAGCAGTACTTC. Its translation is CASSPGTSGNSYEQYF. This rearrangement joins TRBV18 to TRBJ2-7; TRBD2 matches at 13 bases. The germline V gene encodes CDR1 KGHSH and CDR2 LQKENI. This CDR3 is built from 16 residues. V dropped 6 bases and J dropped 1; count of bases not matched to a gene: 6.

The V gene is TRBV7-8, the J gene TRBJ1-6; weak D call: TRBD1 (5 bases). The germline CDR1 and CDR2 sequences are SGHVS and FQNEAQ. The CDR3 loop spans 15 amino acids. Trimming left V 5 bases short and J 14 bases short, with 22 bases between. The CDR3: CASSKSGTIPKALHF. The CDR3, as DNA: TGTGCCAGCAGCAAGTCCGGGACGATTCCCAAGGCCCTCCACTTT.

V and J are TRBV19 and TRBJ1-5; 8 bases are a match to TRBD1. CDR1 and CDR2 from the germline V gene are LNHDA and SQIVND (reference sequence). The CDR3 extends over 18 amino acids. V lost 4 bases, J lost 0 bases, and 11 bases stayed unmatched. CDR3 protein: CASSTLRDRWTSNQPQHF. The CDR3 nucleotides are TGTGCCAGTAGTACCCTAAGGGACAGGTGGACTAGCAATCAGCCCCAGCATTTT.

V gene TRBV5-1 combines with J gene TRBJ1-6; perhaps TRBD1 as D (6 bases). Germline values: CDR1 SGHRS, CDR2 YFSETQ. Trimming left V 2 bases short and J 7 bases short, with 13 bases between. The CDR3 runs to 15 residues. The CDR3 protein is CASSLVPQGNSPLHF. The CDR3 bases are TGCGCCAGCAGCTTAGTCCCACAGGGCAATTCACCCCTCCACTTT.

The J gene is TRBJ1-2, the V gene TRBV7-8; D is unclear. This CDR3 region has 14 residues. The V and J ends lost 0 bases and 6 bases respectively, with 11 bases between them. The germline V gene has CDR1 SGHVS and CDR2 FQNEAQ. CDR3 amino acids: CASSLAAWDDGYTF. CDR3 nucleotide sequence: TGTGCCAGCAGCTTAGCAGCCTGGGATGATGGCTACACCTTC.

The V and J genes are TRBV5-1 and TRBJ1-1; D gene unclear. With 8 bases removed from V and 0 bases from J, the gap between germline ends came to 11 bases. The CDR3 extends over 13 amino acids. CDR1 is SGHRS and CDR2 is YFSETQ in the germline V gene. The CDR3 nucleotides read TGCGCCAGTAAGGGTTTAATGAACACTGAAGCTTTCTTT. This gives the protein CASKGLMNTEAFF.

The V call is TRBV5-4, the J call TRBJ2-1, with 12 bases fitting TRBD2. With 3 bases clipped from V and 8 bases from J, the junction kept 9 bases outside the gene matches. This CDR3 is 16 amino acids long. Per germline, CDR1 SGHNT and CDR2 YYREEE (reference sequence). The CDR3 DNA reads TGTGCCAGCAGCTCGAACCTAGCGGGAGGGCAGGATGAGCAGTTCTTC. Translation: CASSSNLAGGQDEQFF. Combining the CDR3 with reference TRBV5-4 and TRBJ2-1 gives the whole variable domain ETGVTQSPTHLIKTRGQQVTLRCSSQSGHNTVSWYQQALGQGPQFIFQYYREEENGRGNFPPRFSGLQFPNYSSELNVNALELDDSALYLCASSSNLAGGQDEQFFGPGTRLTVL.

The DNA for the CDR3 is TGTGCCAGCAGCTTCGCGGGAATCGACGAGCAGTACTTC. This gives the protein CASSFAGIDEQYF. The rearrangement links TRBV7-8 to TRBJ2-7; D may be TRBD2 (6 bases). Germline assignment: CDR1 SGHVS and CDR2 FQNEAQ. V was trimmed by 3 bases and J by 5 bases, leaving 11 bases between them. The CDR3 is 13 amino acids.

The gene calls are TRBV7-2 and TRBJ2-3; no definite D call. CDR3 size: 15 residues. Germline V gene sequence: CDR1 SGHTA, CDR2 FQGNSA. V was shortened by 5 bases and J by 2 bases, with 14 bases between the two germline ends. DNA of the CDR3: TGTGCCAGCAGCGTGACGCAGACCAACACAGATACGCAGTATTTT. As protein: CASSVTQTNTDTQYF.

This clone was found once. The chain uses TRBV7-2 and TRBJ2-7; 8 bases are a match to TRBD1. This CDR3 region has 16 residues. CDR1 is SGHTA, CDR2 FQGNSA, per germline. Unmatched junction bases numbered 11, after V lost 4 bases and J lost 3 bases. Written as DNA, the CDR3 is TGTGCCAGCAGCTCAAACAGGGGGGTCGGGTACTACGAGCAGTACTTC. This gives the protein CASSSNRGVGYYEQYF. Combining the CDR3 with reference TRBV7-2 and TRBJ2-7 gives the whole variable domain GAGVSQSPSNKVTEKGKDVELRCDPISGHTALYWYRQSLGQGLEFLIYFQGNSAPDKSGLPSDRFSAERTGGSVSTLTIQRTQQEDSAVYLCASSSNRGVGYYEQYFGPGTRLTVT.

In DNA, the CDR3 is TGTGCCAGCAGTTCCCGCAGAAATCAGCCCCAGCATTTT. Its protein product is CASSSRRNQPQHF. The chain employs TRBV6-1 and TRBJ1-5; D uncertain. The CDR3 has 13 amino acids. Trimming stripped 5 bases from V and 4 bases from J, with 9 bases between. The germline V gene has CDR1 MNHNS and CDR2 SASEGT.

V gene TRBV9 combines with J gene TRBJ1-3; TRBD1 is a possible D gene (6 bases). CDR3 size: 15 residues. The V gene lost 8 bases and the J gene lost 2 bases, with 17 bases spanning the gap. Germline V gene data show CDR1 as SGDLS and CDR2 as YYNGEE. In DNA, the CDR3 is TGTGCCAGTGAGGGGGGGGACCGACCTGGAAACACCATATATTTT. This gives the protein CASEGGDRPGNTIYF. The whole variable domain, remainder taken from reference TRBV9 and TRBJ1-3, is DSGVTQTPKHLITATGQRVTLRCSPRSGDLSVYWYQQSLDQGLQFLIQYYNGEERAKGNILERFSAQQFPDLHSELNLSSLELGDSALYFCASEGGDRPGNTIYFGEGSWLTVV.

The chain links TRBV19 to TRBJ2-7; TRBD2 is a possible D gene (5 bases). The CDR3 runs 15 residues. Germline V gives CDR1 LNHDA, CDR2 SQIVND (reference sequence). Trimming shortened V by 1 base and J by 0 bases, and 10 bases separated the two germline ends. CDR3 loop: CASSIGTGFSYEQYF. The CDR3 bases are TGTGCCAGTAGTATAGGGACGGGATTCTCCTACGAGCAGTACTTC.

The J gene is TRBJ1-5, the V gene TRBV19; no firm D call. CDR1 and CDR2 (germline): LNHDA, SQIVND (reference sequence). CDR3 length: 15 amino acids. With 5 bases removed from V and 0 bases from J, the gap between germline ends came to 11 bases. CDR3 sequence: CASSLSLGSNQPQHF. The CDR3, as DNA: TGTGCCAGTAGTCTTTCTTTGGGTAGCAATCAGCCCCAGCATTTT.

This chain connects TRBV13 to TRBJ1-2; weak D call: TRBD1 (5 bases). V shed 6 bases and J shed 4 bases, with 15 bases lying between them. This CDR3 region has 14 residues. The germline V gene encodes CDR1 PRHDT and CDR2 FYEKMQ (reference sequence). DNA for the CDR3: TGTGCCAGCAGTCAACAATGGGGGGGCTATGGCTACACCTTC. It is translated as CASSQQWGGYGYTF.

J is TRBJ2-1 and V is TRBV4-1; 8 nucleotides match TRBD1. J was trimmed by 6 bases and V by 1 base; bases with no gene match: 5. CDR1 MGHRA and CDR2 YSYEKL come from the germline V gene. The CDR3 sequence is 15 residues long. CDR3 in DNA: TGCGCCAGCAGCCAAGGCCTACAGGGGGTCAATGAGCAGTTCTTC. Its translation: CASSQGLQGVNEQFF.

The chain employs TRBV7-8 and TRBJ1-2, with D tentatively TRBD1 (6 bases). The CDR3 contains 15 residues. The V and J ends lost 5 bases and 0 bases respectively, with 13 bases between them. The germline CDR1 and CDR2 sequences are SGHVS and FQNEAQ. This CDR3 reads CASSLDRRSNYGYTF. The DNA for the CDR3 is TGTGCCAGCAGCCTAGACAGGCGATCTAACTATGGCTACACCTTC.